Below are 3 T cell receptor beta chains sequenced from a single sample in a study of CD8 T cells in Susac syndrome. The authors reverse transcribed about 0.5 to 1 ug RNA with random hexamers. MiXCR, applied by TCRdb to the immunoSEQ multiplex PCR reads, yields one record per CDR3 protein. The sample includes approximately 230,000 distinct CDR3 sequences, roughly 95% of them seen just once. Sample: CD4+ T cells from PBMCs. These TCRs come from a human donor with multiple sclerosis.

This rearrangement joins TRBV6-1 to TRBJ1-4, with 7 nucleotides matching TRBD1. CDR3 length equals 15 residues. V trimming: 5 bases; J trimming: 8 bases; junction bases outside the gene matches: 11. Per germline, CDR1 MNHNS and CDR2 SASEGT. As DNA, the CDR3 is TGTGCCAGCAGTCAAAGACAGGGCGGGGTCGAAAAACTGTTTTTT. Protein sequence: CASSQRQGGVEKLFF.

V gene TRBV4-2 combines with J gene TRBJ1-6, with D possibly being TRBD1 (5 bases). CDR3 length: 15 residues. CDR1 is LGHNA, CDR2 YNFKEQ, per germline. Trimming stripped 4 bases from V and 10 bases from J, with 17 bases between. CDR3 region: CASSPSEGRNSPLHF. For the CDR3, the DNA is TGTGCCAGCAGCCCCTCGGAGGGGAGAAACTCACCCCTCCACTTT.

The V and J genes are TRBV12-3 or TRBV12-4 and TRBJ2-6; D is possibly TRBD2 (6 bases). The CDR3 spans 13 residues. V was cut by 2 bases and J by 13 bases, with 12 bases left in between. CDR3 sequence reads: CASSLRAGRVLTF. As DNA, the CDR3 is TGTGCCAGCAGTTTAAGGGCGGGGAGGGTCCTGACTTTC.